Each of the 23 T cell receptor beta chains below was sequenced from the same sample in a study of regulatory T cells in long-lasting Graves disease. Time point described: newly diagnosed GD, antithyroid drugs for less than 3 months. There was RNA extracted from PBMCs, and the TCR library was made from it. For TCR beta, libraries came from iRepertoire HTBI primers and Arm-PCR of CDR3 regions. MiXCR, applied by TCRdb to the multiplex PCR reads, yields one record per CDR3 protein. The sample records just over 600,000 distinct CDR3 sequences, 15% to 20% being singletons. The same specimen was also included in a second study, on T cells in Graves' hyperthyroidism and ophthalmopathy.

Here the sequenced sample was peripheral blood mononuclear cells (PBMCs), taken at new diagnosis, from a patient treated with antithyroid drugs. These receptors were taken from a woman in her thirties with Graves disease.

Of note for this clonotype: A much larger clone is a single base away; this may be a read error. CDR3 residues: CSVGTAYEQYF. The DNA of the CDR3 is TGCAGCGTTGGGACTGCCTACGAGCAGTACTTC. The chain is built from TRBV29-1 and TRBJ2-7; a possible D gene is TRBD2 (5 bases). V was pared by 4 bases and J by 2 bases, with 6 bases between. Germline V gene sequence: CDR1 SQVTM, CDR2 ANQGSEA. There are 11 residues in the CDR3.

This clonotype was counted only a few times. This chain links TRBV20-1 with TRBJ2-3; TRBD1 is a possible D gene (6 bases). The V gene's germline CDR1 is DFQATT and CDR2 SNEGSKA (reference sequence). The CDR3 length is 15 residues. The V end lost 5 bases, the J end lost 0 bases, and 15 bases lay between the germline ends. The CDR3 DNA reads as TGCAGTGCTGCCAACAGGGCGGCTAGCACAGATACGCAGTATTTT. Residues: CSAANRAASTDTQYF.

As for this clonotype: A much bigger clone sits one base away, suggesting this may be a read error. The genes are TRBV27 and TRBJ2-4; TRBD1 matches at 7 bases. The CDR3 totals 17 residues. Germline CDR1 and CDR2: MNHEY and SMNVEV (reference sequence). The CDR3 protein is CASGLFDPGPQRGQQYF. In DNA, the CDR3 is TGTGCCAGCGGTTTATTCGATCCGGGACCACAAAGGGGGCAGCAGTACTTC.

Comment on this clonotype: A much larger clone is a single base away; this may be a read error. CDR3 DNA sequence: TGTGCCAGCAGCTCCGAGGACAGGGGACAAGAGACCCAGTACTTC. As protein: CASSSEDRGQETQYF. This chain links TRBV5-5 with TRBJ2-5; 9 bases agree with TRBD1. There are 15 residues in the CDR3. Germline CDR1 is SGHKS and CDR2 is YYEKEE (reference sequence). Losses at the gene ends were 3 bases for V and 2 bases for J; bases not matched to a gene: 5. Based on the CDR3 plus reference TRBV5-5 and TRBJ2-5, the full variable domain is DAGVTQSPTHLIKTRGQQVTLRCSPISGHKSVSWYQQVLGQGPQFIFQYYEKEERGRGNFPDRFSARQFPNYSSELNVNALLLGDSALYLCASSSEDRGQETQYFGPGTRLLVL.

This clonotype has more than one count but fewer than ten. The V and J genes are TRBV27 and TRBJ2-3, with D perhaps TRBD1 (6 bases). Germline V gene sequence: CDR1 MNHEY, CDR2 SMNVEV (reference sequence). Trimming stripped 3 bases from V and 6 bases from J, with 16 bases between. CDR3 size: 15 residues. CDR3 sequence reads: CASSFSRQGWDTQYF. The CDR3 DNA reads TGTGCCAGCAGTTTCTCCCGGCAGGGGTGGGATACGCAGTATTTT.

This clonotype was counted at least ten times. The chain recombines TRBV20-1 with TRBJ1-4; D is ambiguous. This CDR3 contains 13 residues. In germline, CDR1 is DFQATT, CDR2 SNEGSKA (reference sequence). V shed 6 bases and J shed 1 base, with 9 bases lying between them. CDR3 DNA: TGCAGTGCGCAACAGCTAACTAATGAAAAACTGTTTTTT. Translation gives CSAQQLTNEKLFF.

This chain joins TRBV6-2 or TRBV6-3 and TRBJ1-6; unclear D gene. The CDR3 extends over 15 amino acids. With 2 bases removed from V and 13 bases from J, the gap between germline ends came to 18 bases. Germline CDR1 and CDR2: MNHEY and SVGEGT. CDR3 protein: CASSYHQTLQSPLHF. The CDR3 bases are TGTGCCAGCAGTTACCACCAGACACTACAGTCTCCCCTCCACTTT.

The chain has TRBV29-1 and TRBJ2-2, with D perhaps TRBD1 or TRBD2 (5 bases each). The germline CDR1 and CDR2 sequences are SQVTM and ANQGSEA. V gave up 7 bases and J gave up 7 bases, with 10 bases separating them. The CDR3 covers 11 residues. For the CDR3, the DNA is TGCAGCGCCGGTGGGGGCGGGGAGCTGTTTTTT. Protein product: CSAGGGGELFF.

This clonotype was picked up a small number of times. The V gene is TRBV6-5, the J gene TRBJ2-3; D might be TRBD1 or TRBD2, each matching 5 bases. The CDR3 runs 14 residues. CDR1 MNHEY and CDR2 SVGAGI come from the germline V gene. V lost 3 bases, J lost 2 bases, and 9 bases lay in between. The CDR3 DNA sequence: TGTGCCAGCAGTTATTGGGGGTACACAGATACGCAGTATTTT. Translation: CASSYWGYTDTQYF.

This clonotype was seen many times. The chain combines TRBV3-1 with TRBJ1-1, with D maybe TRBD1 (5 bases). Trimming left V 10 bases short and J 5 bases short, with 14 bases between. The germline V gene encodes CDR1 LGHDT and CDR2 YNNKEL (reference sequence). This CDR3 contains 12 residues. The CDR3 DNA follows: TGTGCCATTACCCGGGGGGGAACTGAAGCTTTCTTT. This codes for CAITRGGTEAFF.

This clonotype was counted at least ten times. The chain couples TRBV2 to TRBJ2-3; weak D call: TRBD1 (6 bases). In germline, CDR1 is SNHLY, CDR2 FYNNEI. Trimming stripped 7 bases from V and 2 bases from J, with 16 bases between. This CDR3 spans 15 amino acids. DNA of the CDR3: TGTGCCAGCACAGTCCCTAAGGGGGTCACAGATACGCAGTATTTT. Its translation: CASTVPKGVTDTQYF.

V is TRBV6-4 and J is TRBJ2-5; D is unresolved. Deletions cut 8 bases from V and 0 bases from J, with 10 bases between. The CDR3 is made up of 13 amino acids. CDR1 and CDR2 (germline): MRHNA, SNTAGT. The CDR3 spells CASELPYQETQYF. The DNA of the CDR3 is TGTGCCAGCGAACTTCCGTACCAAGAGACCCAGTACTTC.

About this clonotype itself: Compared with germline, one end of the junction differs, possibly owing to a read error. The rearrangement joins TRBV5-1 to TRBJ2-1; no clear D. This CDR3 has 14 amino acids. CDR1 SGHRS and CDR2 YFSETQ come from the germline V gene. The CDR3 region has the DNA TGTGCCAGCAGCTCTGCTAGACAAGACAATGAGCAGTTCTTC. As protein: CASSSARQDNEQFF.

This clonotype was observed many times. The chain carries TRBV7-9 and TRBJ2-1, with 11 bases lining up with TRBD2. With 1 base clipped from V and 3 bases from J, the junction kept 5 bases outside the gene matches. The CDR3 contains 17 residues. Germline lookup yields CDR1 SEHNR and CDR2 FQNEAQ (reference sequence). The CDR3 DNA sequence: TGTGCCAGCAGCTTAGGGTCTGGGACTAGCGGCTACAATGAGCAGTTCTTC. This sequence encodes CASSLGSGTSGYNEQFF.

This clonotype was seen repeatedly, ten times or more. V and J are TRBV7-8 and TRBJ1-1; no definite D call. Trimming cost V 4 bases and J 2 bases, with 11 bases left between them. The CDR3 length is 14 residues. Germline V lookup: CDR1 SGHVS, CDR2 FQNEAQ. The CDR3 is CASSSRTDNTEAFF. The CDR3 coding sequence is TGTGCCAGCAGCTCAAGGACCGACAACACTGAAGCTTTCTTT.

In this sample, this clonotype turned up a few times. J is TRBJ2-7 and V is TRBV10-3, with a weak D call TRBD1 (7 bases). CDR3 length: 15 residues. Germline CDR1 is ENHRY and CDR2 is SYGVKD. V was clipped by 3 bases and J by 8 bases, with 20 bases between them. CDR3 DNA: TGTGCCATCAGTGAAGGAGGGGGCGACAATACGAAGCAGTACTTC. It encodes CAISEGGGDNTKQYF.

The genes are TRBV7-3 and TRBJ2-2, with 7 nucleotides matching TRBD2. There are 15 residues in the CDR3. CDR1 and CDR2 from the germline V gene are SGHTA and FQGTGA. V shed 6 bases, J shed 0 bases, and the junction held 4 bases outside the gene matches. The CDR3 here is CASSGRGSNTGELFF. CDR3 nucleotides: TGTGCCAGCAGTGGGAGGGGTTCGAACACCGGGGAGCTGTTTTTT.

The chain employs TRBV28 and TRBJ1-2; D is uncertain. The CDR3 totals 16 residues. The ends were cut back, 10 bases at V and 0 bases at J, with 21 bases in the middle. The germline V gene has CDR1 MDHEN and CDR2 SYDVKM. CDR3 DNA sequence: TGTGCCACCATAGCGACGTCGACCGGAGCTAACTATGGCTACACCTTC. It specifies CATIATSTGANYGYTF.

The V call is TRBV20-1, the J call TRBJ2-1, with TRBD1 identical over 7 bases. CDR3 length: 14 residues. Germline V gene sequence: CDR1 DFQATT, CDR2 SNEGSKA (reference sequence). Losses at the gene ends were 3 bases for V and 5 bases for J; bases not matched to a gene: 7. Here the CDR3 reads CSASTLTGNNEQFF. Here the CDR3 DNA reads TGCAGTGCTAGCACCCTGACAGGGAACAATGAGCAGTTCTTC.

This clonotype appeared a few times. The gene calls are TRBV28 and TRBJ2-1; D is unresolved. CDR3 length: 16 residues. The V gene lost 5 bases and the J gene lost 4 bases, with 18 bases spanning the gap. The germline CDR1 and CDR2 sequences are MDHEN and SYDVKM. The CDR3: CASSILSGKSYNEQFF. The CDR3 DNA reads as TGTGCCAGCAGTATACTCAGTGGGAAGTCATACAATGAGCAGTTCTTC.

At least ten counts were recorded for this clonotype. The chain joins TRBV2 to TRBJ1-2, with D perhaps matching TRBD1 (6 bases). The CDR3 consists of 14 residues. Germline V gives CDR1 SNHLY, CDR2 FYNNEI. Trimming cost V 4 bases and J 0 bases, with 9 bases left between them. CDR3 region: CASSGQEANYGYTF. CDR3 sequence (DNA): TGTGCCAGCAGTGGACAGGAAGCTAACTATGGCTACACCTTC.

The V gene is TRBV19, the J gene TRBJ1-5, with D perhaps TRBD1 (5 bases). Germline V gene lookup returns CDR1 LNHDA and CDR2 SQIVND (reference sequence). V was pared by 5 bases and J by 7 bases, with 15 bases between. This CDR3 is 14 amino acids long. CDR3 sequence (DNA): TGTGCCAGTAGTGATGCATTGCGGGGGCAGCCCCAGCATTTT. This encodes CASSDALRGQPQHF.

This clonotype occurred many times. The chain has TRBV7-8 and TRBJ2-4, with D possibly being TRBD1 (6 bases). Germline loops: CDR1 SGHVS, CDR2 FQNEAQ. The CDR3 extends over 16 amino acids. V was cut by 5 bases and J by 8 bases, with 22 bases left in between. CDR3: CASSINRAAPMDIQYF. CDR3 bases: TGTGCCAGCAGCATAAACAGGGCCGCGCCTATGGACATTCAGTACTTC.